These T cell receptor beta chains were read from a single sample in a study of blood T cell repertoires in COVID-19. This table comes from immunoSEQ multiplex PCR, and its TCRdb copy is limited to in-frame clones, with some not included. Of over 300,000 clones listed, 90% are singletons. The sample consisted of peripheral blood. Source of these receptors: a man between 18 and 35 years old with active or convalescent COVID-19. The CDR3 runs from the conserved cysteine through the conserved F or W. Each record gives: V gene, J gene, D gene, clone size, CDR3 protein, CDR3 DNA. The D gene is left open where the match is weak. Clone size is given for some rows only: seen once, a few or many times, or a class if the clone is expanded.

TRBV28,TRBJ1-2,NA,NA,CASSSQRVGRYGYTF,TGTGCCAGCAGTTCTCAACGGGTCGGGAGGTATGGCTACACCTTC
TRBV6-5,TRBJ1-2,TRBD1,NA,CASSYYGTANYGYTF,TGTGCCAGCAGTTACTATGGGACAGCTAACTATGGCTACACCTTC
TRBV3-1/TRBV3-2,TRBJ2-6,NA,NA,CASSHPTGSGANVLTF,TGTGCCAGCAGCCACCCAACAGGGTCTGGGGCCAACGTCCTGACTTTC
TRBV4-2,TRBJ2-7,NA,NA,CASSQGHRVQGLRSAEQYF,TGTGCCAGCAGCCAAGGCCATAGGGTACAGGGTTTAAGGTCCGCCGAGCAGTACTTC
TRBV4-1,TRBJ2-7,TRBD2,many,CASSRHLAVSYEQYF,TGCGCCAGCAGCCGTCACCTAGCGGTTTCCTACGAGCAGTACTTC
TRBV29-1,TRBJ1-2,NA,few,CSVRDILSDGYTF,TGCAGCGTCCGGGACATCCTCTCGGATGGCTACACCTTC
TRBV24-1,TRBJ1-2,NA,NA,CATSASREGGYTF,TGTGCCACCAGTGCATCCCGGGAAGGAGGCTACACCTTC
TRBV28,TRBJ1-6,NA,NA,CASSLSEGGMIPLHF,TGTGCCAGCAGTTTGTCTGAGGGTGGGATGATTCCCCTCCACTTT
TRBV6-2/TRBV6-3,TRBJ1-2,NA,NA,CASSYSVGGYTF,TGTGCCAGCAGTTACTCGGTCGGGGGCTACACCTTC
TRBV4-3,TRBJ2-7,NA,NA,CASSQDLTESYEQYF,TGCGCCAGCAGCCAAGATTTGACGGAGTCCTACGAGCAGTACTTC
TRBV7-2,TRBJ2-3,TRBD2,NA,CASSPSGRTNTDTQYF,TGTGCCAGCAGCCCGAGCGGGAGGACCAACACAGATACGCAGTATTTT
TRBV18,TRBJ1-5,NA,NA,CASSPETGLSNQPQHF,TGTGCCAGCTCACCGGAAACAGGGTTGAGCAATCAGCCCCAGCATTTT
TRBV7-2,TRBJ1-6,NA,NA,CASSLVWTANSPLHF,TGTGCCAGCAGCTTAGTTTGGACAGCAAATTCACCCCTCCACTTT
TRBV15,TRBJ1-4,NA,once,CATSRGDQGSNEKLFF,TGTGCCACCAGCAGAGGTGATCAGGGGTCTAATGAAAAACTGTTTTTT
TRBV6-2/TRBV6-3,TRBJ2-7,TRBD1,NA,CASSYHLDRGSYEQYF,TGTGCCAGCAGTTACCACCTGGACAGGGGTTCCTACGAGCAGTACTTC
TRBV13,TRBJ2-7,TRBD2,NA,CASSLGLAGGRFEQYF,TGTGCCAGCAGCTTAGGGCTAGCGGGAGGCCGTTTCGAGCAGTACTTC
TRBV7-9,TRBJ1-5,NA,NA,CASSLEGASQPQHF,TGTGCCAGCAGCTTAGAAGGGGCAAGTCAGCCCCAGCATTTT
TRBV19,TRBJ1-5,TRBD1,NA,CASSWDSRNQPQHF,TGTGCCAGTAGCTGGGACAGTAGGAATCAGCCCCAGCATTTT
TRBV4-1,TRBJ1-3,NA,NA,CASSQDPVMGATGNTIYF,TGCGCCAGCAGCCAAGATCCGGTGATGGGGGCGACTGGAAACACCATATATTTT
TRBV19,TRBJ2-7,TRBD1,NA,CASKRDRAAYEQYF,TGTGCCAGTAAAAGGGACAGGGCTGCCTACGAGCAGTACTTC
TRBV15,TRBJ1-2,NA,NA,CATSMIQGRDYGYTF,TGTGCCACCAGCATGATACAGGGTCGTGACTATGGCTACACCTTC
TRBV9,TRBJ2-1,TRBD2,NA,CASNSGTSGRNSYNEQFF,TGTGCCAGCAACTCCGGGACTAGCGGGAGGAACTCCTACAATGAGCAGTTCTTC
TRBV19,TRBJ1-3,NA,NA,CASSRGSSGNTIYF,TGTGCCAGTAGTCGGGGAAGCTCTGGAAACACCATATATTTT
TRBV4-2,TRBJ2-4,NA,NA,CASSQEASAGKNIQYF,TGTGCCAGCAGCCAAGAAGCGAGCGCGGGCAAAAACATTCAGTACTTC
TRBV7-2,TRBJ2-7,NA,NA,CASSLGPSLDYEQYF,TGTGCCAGCAGCCTAGGTCCGTCGTTAGACTACGAGCAGTACTTC
TRBV6-1,TRBJ1-5,NA,NA,CASSEQGRDSNQPQHF,TGTGCCAGCAGTGAACAGGGGAGAGATAGCAATCAGCCCCAGCATTTT
TRBV19,TRBJ1-2,NA,once,CASSITGKGYTF,TGTGCCAGTAGTATTACAGGGAAGGGCTACACCTTC
TRBV21-1,TRBJ1-6,NA,NA,CASTKKRPRGQNNSPLHF,TGTGCCAGCACTAAAAAAAGGCCGAGGGGACAGAATAATTCACCCCTCCACTTT
TRBV7-8,TRBJ2-1,NA,NA,CASSPDSYNEQFF,TGTGCCAGCAGCCCCGACAGTTACAATGAGCAGTTCTTC
TRBV28,TRBJ2-6,NA,NA,CASSPRSGANVLTF,TGTGCCAGCAGTCCTAGGTCTGGGGCCAACGTGCTGACTTTC
TRBV7-2,TRBJ2-4,NA,NA,CASSLEGGAGLNIQYF,TGTGCCAGCAGCTTAGAGGGGGGGGCCGGTTTGAACATTCAGTACTTC
TRBV6-5,TRBJ1-2,TRBD1,few,CASSPPGGNRYTF,TGTGCCAGCAGTCCACCAGGGGGCAACCGCTACACCTTC
TRBV6-5,TRBJ1-2,TRBD1,NA,CATQTGSYGYTF,TGTGCCACCCAGACAGGGAGCTATGGCTACACCTTC
TRBV5-5,TRBJ1-1,NA,NA,CASSPLVATKNTEAFF,TGTGCCAGCAGCCCCCTGGTCGCCACTAAGAACACTGAAGCTTTCTTT
TRBV4-3,TRBJ1-2,NA,NA,CASSSRVGYGYTF,TGCGCCAGCAGCTCCAGGGTAGGCTATGGCTACACCTTC
TRBV19,TRBJ2-5,NA,NA,CASSYGTGLETQYF,TGTGCCAGTAGTTACGGTACAGGGTTGGAGACCCAGTACTTC
TRBV28,TRBJ2-1,NA,NA,CASSLFPAGTYNEQFF,TGTGCCAGCAGCCTCTTTCCGGCGGGAACCTACAATGAGCAGTTCTTC
TRBV9,TRBJ2-2,TRBD2,NA,CASSVGPDGAGGGVTGELFF,TGTGCCAGCAGCGTAGGGCCCGATGGAGCGGGGGGTGGCGTGACCGGGGAGCTGTTTTTT
TRBV7-8,TRBJ1-5,TRBD1,NA,CASSLAAGGSNQPQHF,TGTGCCAGCAGCTTAGCGGCAGGGGGTAGCAATCAGCCCCAGCATTTT
TRBV27,TRBJ2-7,TRBD2,NA,CASSPLAGAGEQYF,TGTGCCAGCAGTCCCCTAGCGGGGGCGGGAGAGCAGTACTTC
TRBV6-2/TRBV6-3,TRBJ2-2,NA,NA,CASSQTGSPPGELFF,TGTGCCAGCAGTCAAACAGGGAGTCCCCCCGGGGAGCTGTTTTTT
TRBV7-2,TRBJ2-1,NA,NA,CASSPGTRSSYNEQFF,TGTGCCAGCAGCCCTGGGACACGGAGCTCCTACAATGAGCAGTTCTTC
TRBV5-5,TRBJ2-4,NA,NA,CASSLDQGGAKNIQYF,TGTGCCAGCAGCTTGGACCAGGGGGGAGCCAAAAACATTCAGTACTTC
TRBV9,TRBJ1-3,TRBD1,NA,CASSDRQGWDSGNTIYF,TGTGCCAGCAGCGACCGACAGGGGTGGGACTCCGGAAACACCATATATTTT
TRBV10-3,TRBJ2-3,TRBD2,few,CAGKGETGGNRDTQYF,TGTGCCGGCAAGGGTGAAACGGGGGGGAACCGGGATACGCAGTATTTT
TRBV19,TRBJ2-7,NA,NA,CASSTIEGGEQYF,TGTGCCAGTAGTACGATTGAAGGGGGCGAGCAGTACTTC
TRBV4-3,TRBJ1-4,TRBD1,once,CASSPLWGTGDEKLFF,TGCGCCAGCAGCCCACTGTGGGGGACAGGGGACGAAAAACTGTTTTTT
TRBV18,TRBJ2-7,NA,once,CASSAIRDYEQYF,TGTGCCAGCTCAGCAATTCGGGACTACGAGCAGTACTTC
TRBV7-2,TRBJ1-1,NA,NA,CASTGAGVETEAFF,TGTGCCAGCACCGGCGCGGGGGTTGAGACTGAAGCTTTCTTT
TRBV5-1,TRBJ1-2,TRBD1,NA,CASRGQGSPGYTF,TGCGCCAGCAGGGGACAGGGGAGTCCTGGCTACACCTTC
TRBV6-6,TRBJ1-1,NA,once,CASSPPTENTEAFF,TGTGCCAGCAGTCCCCCGACAGAGAACACTGAAGCTTTCTTT
TRBV27,TRBJ2-1,NA,NA,CASSPRDTGNEQFF,TGTGCCAGCAGTCCCAGGGACACTGGCAATGAGCAGTTCTTC
TRBV28,TRBJ2-1,TRBD2,NA,CASSRTGTSGKNEQFF,TGTGCCAGCAGTCGCACCGGGACTAGCGGGAAGAATGAGCAGTTCTTC
TRBV7-3,TRBJ2-2,NA,once,CASSLTARQRANTGELFF,TGTGCCAGCAGCTTAACCGCCCGACAGAGAGCCAACACCGGGGAGCTGTTTTTT
TRBV4-3,TRBJ1-5,TRBD1,NA,CASSLGTGGGQPQHF,TGCGCCAGCAGCCTAGGGACAGGGGGAGGACAGCCCCAGCATTTT
TRBV9,TRBJ1-6,NA,NA,CASSERWDSPLHF,TGTGCCAGCAGCGAGCGGTGGGATTCACCCCTCCACTTT
TRBV7-3,TRBJ2-2,NA,once,CASSQGLNTGELFF,TGTGCCAGCAGCCAGGGACTTAACACCGGGGAGCTGTTTTTT